Presented here are 25 T cell receptor beta chains from one specimen sequenced in a study of T cell responses to AZD1222 COVID-19 vaccine. Assay used: immunoSEQ multiplex PCR; TCRdb lists only in-frame clones, some missing. This sample carries 130,000 or so clones, roughly 84% of them seen once, and the ten largest clones take 27%. Specimen: peripheral blood, collected 28 days after the second AZD1222 dose. The receptors were sampled from an adult who received the AZD1222 COVID-19 vaccine.

This clone was observed once. This chain uses TRBV18 with TRBJ2-7; possible D gene TRBD2, 6 bases. Trimming left V 6 bases short and J 2 bases short, with 11 bases between. Germline V gives CDR1 KGHSH, CDR2 LQKENI. This CDR3 spans 13 amino acids. As DNA, the CDR3 is TGTGCCAGCTCGGAGGGCCCAGCCTACGAGCAGTACTTC. Translated, it gives CASSEGPAYEQYF.

The chain employs TRBV27 and TRBJ1-2; 8 bases match TRBD1. This CDR3 region has 14 residues. V lost 7 bases and J lost 8; bases outside the gene matches: 12. Germline CDR1 reads MNHEY; CDR2 reads SMNVEV (reference sequence). CDR3 sequence (DNA): TGTGCCAGCACAAGGACAGGGACCCTTGTAGGCTACACCTTC. Encoded protein: CASTRTGTLVGYTF.

The genes are TRBV7-3 and TRBJ2-1; 10 bases fit TRBD2. The CDR3 is 15 amino acids. Looked up from germline, CDR1 is SGHTA and CDR2 is FQGTGA. V shed 2 bases, J shed 9 bases, and the junction held 7 bases outside the gene matches. CDR3 bases: TGTGCCAGCAGCTTACTCAGCGGGGGGGCAGCTGAGCAGTTCTTC. It is translated as CASSLLSGGAAEQFF.

The rearrangement joins TRBV5-5 to TRBJ2-7; D perhaps matches TRBD1 (5 bases). The CDR3 contains 15 residues. Germline values: CDR1 SGHKS, CDR2 YYEKEE (reference sequence). V was clipped by 0 bases and J by 1 base, with 11 bases between them. The CDR3: CASSLGAGISYEQYF. The CDR3 DNA sequence: TGTGCCAGCAGCTTGGGGGCAGGGATATCCTACGAGCAGTACTTC. Variable domain in full (rest from reference TRBV5-5 and TRBJ2-7): DAGVTQSPTHLIKTRGQQVTLRCSPISGHKSVSWYQQVLGQGPQFIFQYYEKEERGRGNFPDRFSARQFPNYSSELNVNALLLGDSALYLCASSLGAGISYEQYFGPGTRLTVT.

The CDR3 reads CASSPPGQGNTGELFF. DNA for the CDR3: TGCGCCAGCAGCCCACCGGGACAGGGGAACACCGGGGAGCTGTTTTTT. The V gene is TRBV5-1, the J gene TRBJ2-2; 9 bases agree with TRBD1. The V and J ends lost 4 bases and 1 base, in that order; junction bases with no gene match: 5. Germline values: CDR1 SGHRS, CDR2 YFSETQ. The length of the CDR3 is 16 residues.

This clone was seen a few times. The chain employs TRBV7-9 and TRBJ1-1; D remains ambiguous. The CDR3 runs 14 residues. V lost 2 bases and J 6 bases, leaving 13 bases between the germline ends. In germline, CDR1 is SEHNR, CDR2 FQNEAQ (reference sequence). The CDR3 DNA is TGTGCCAGCAGCTTACCGGGGTATGGGGCTGAAGCTTTCTTT. Translated, it gives CASSLPGYGAEAFF.

This clone occurred once. The CDR3 nucleotides read TGTGCCAGCAGCTTAGGCCTGGGGGTTTTTTACGAGCAGTACTTC. This gives the protein CASSLGLGVFYEQYF. The chain has TRBV11-2 and TRBJ2-7; D may correspond to TRBD1 or TRBD2 (5 bases each). This CDR3 is 15 amino acids long. The germline V and J ends were trimmed by 1 base and 4 bases, with 14 bases remaining between them. The germline gives CDR1 SGHAT, CDR2 FQNNGV.

V usage is TRBV4-3 and J usage is TRBJ2-3; D gene uncertain. The CDR3 contains 16 residues. Deletions cut 0 bases from V and 6 bases from J, with 16 bases between. Germline lookup yields CDR1 LGHNA and CDR2 YSLEER. CDR3 amino acids: CASSQDRVGSSDTQYF. The CDR3 coding sequence is TGCGCCAGCAGCCAAGACCGAGTGGGTAGTTCCGATACGCAGTATTTT.

V gene TRBV2 combines with J gene TRBJ1-5; 7 nucleotides match TRBD1. The CDR3 is made up of 14 amino acids. Germline assignment: CDR1 SNHLY and CDR2 FYNNEI. Losses at the gene ends were 9 bases for V and 3 bases for J; bases not matched to a gene: 8. The CDR3 spells CASRDRQNNQPQHF. The CDR3 nucleotides are TGTGCCAGTCGGGACAGACAGAACAATCAGCCCCAGCATTTT.

The gene calls are TRBV5-5 and TRBJ1-5; TRBD1 might be the D (5 bases). Trimming left V 5 bases short and J 1 base short, with 10 bases between. CDR3 length equals 14 residues. The germline V gene has CDR1 SGHKS and CDR2 YYEKEE (reference sequence). DNA of the CDR3: TGTGCCAGCAGTGAGACAGTAAGCAATCAGCCCCAGCATTTT. As protein: CASSETVSNQPQHF.

The count of this clone is one. V gene TRBV9 combines with J gene TRBJ1-4, with 7 bases aligning to TRBD1. The CDR3 is 15 residues long. The V gene end was trimmed by 0 bases and the J gene end by 7 bases; junction bases not matched to a gene: 6. The germline CDR1 and CDR2 sequences are SGDLS and YYNGEE. This CDR3 reads CASSVVGDRREKLFF. In DNA, the CDR3 is TGTGCCAGCAGCGTAGTAGGGGACAGACGTGAAAAACTGTTTTTT.

The rearrangement joins TRBV6-5 to TRBJ1-6; D is perhaps TRBD1 (6 bases). CDR1 and CDR2 (germline): MNHEY, SVGAGI. V was pared by 7 bases and J by 14 bases, with 18 bases between. This CDR3 is 13 amino acids long. DNA of the CDR3: TGTGCCAGCACGGACAGAAGGGGGGCCACCCTCCACTTT. Its translation is CASTDRRGATLHF.

This chain connects TRBV6-2 or TRBV6-3 to TRBJ1-4; tentative D call: TRBD1 (6 bases). With 5 bases removed from V and 8 bases from J, the gap between germline ends came to 15 bases. The germline V gene has CDR1 MNHEY and CDR2 SVGEGT. The CDR3 length is 14 residues. The CDR3 region has the DNA TGTGCCAGCAGTCTCCGACAGGAATGGGAAAAACTGTTTTTT. Protein: CASSLRQEWEKLFF.

V gene TRBV9 combines with J gene TRBJ2-5, with TRBD1 matching over 9 bases. CDR1 is SGDLS, CDR2 YYNGEE, per germline. This CDR3 spans 15 amino acids. V lost 0 bases to trimming and J lost 4 bases; unmatched junction nucleotides: 4. CDR3 sequence reads: CASSVGTGGIETQYF. The CDR3 DNA reads TGTGCCAGCAGCGTAGGAACAGGGGGCATAGAGACCCAGTACTTC.

This clone was seen just once. The V and J genes are TRBV7-2 and TRBJ1-3; a weak D match, TRBD1 (5 bases). This CDR3 comprises 17 residues. CDR1 is SGHTA and CDR2 is FQGNSA in the germline V gene. Trimming stripped 3 bases from V and 0 bases from J, with 15 bases between. The CDR3 loop reads CASSFGTALSSGNTIYF. The CDR3, as DNA: TGTGCCAGCAGCTTCGGGACCGCTCTGAGCTCTGGAAACACCATATATTTT.

This chain uses TRBV5-5 with TRBJ2-5; TRBD1 might be the D (5 bases). This CDR3 has 15 amino acids. The V and J ends lost 2 bases and 1 base respectively, with 12 bases between them. CDR1 and CDR2 from the germline V gene are SGHKS and YYEKEE (reference sequence). The CDR3 DNA reads as TGTGCCAGCAGCTTACTTCCCAGGGTCCAAGAGACCCAGTACTTC. Encoded protein: CASSLLPRVQETQYF.

The V and J genes are TRBV11-2 and TRBJ2-1, with a weak D call TRBD2 (6 bases). Per germline, CDR1 SGHAT and CDR2 FQNNGV. Trimming took 1 base from V and 6 from J, leaving 13 bases between them. CDR3 length: 15 residues. The CDR3 coding sequence is TGTGCCAGCAGCTTAGTTGGGCAGGGAGGCAATGAGCAGTTCTTC. The encoded protein is CASSLVGQGGNEQFF.

There are a few counts of this clone. The CDR3 coding sequence is TGTGCCAGCAGCCAAGAGTTGAACACTGAAGCTTTCTTT. Its translation is CASSQELNTEAFF. This sequence joins TRBV14 and TRBJ1-1, with no clear D. Trimming pared 0 bases from V and 0 bases from J, leaving 2 bases between. CDR1 is SGHDN, CDR2 FVKESK, per germline. This CDR3 is 13 amino acids long.

V usage is TRBV5-8 and J usage is TRBJ1-5; TRBD1 aligns across 11 bases. Trimming took 4 bases from V and 2 from J; bases not matched to a gene: 11. Germline CDR1 and CDR2: SGHTS and YDEGEE. The CDR3 is made up of 18 amino acids. The DNA of the CDR3 is TGTGCCAGCAGCGACCCAAGGACAGGGGGCGAGGGCAATCAGCCCCAGCATTTT. Amino acid sequence: CASSDPRTGGEGNQPQHF. The complete variable domain, with remaining parts taken from reference TRBV5-8 and TRBJ1-5, reads EAGVTQSPTHLIKTRGQQATLRCSPISGHTSVYWYQQALGLGLQFLLWYDEGEERNRGNFPPRFSGRQFPNYSSELNVNALELEDSALYLCASSDPRTGGEGNQPQHFGDGTRLSIL.

V usage is TRBV7-8 and J usage is TRBJ1-5, with 7 bases fitting TRBD1. Trimming cost V 2 bases and J 0 bases; bases outside gene matches: 1. CDR1 and CDR2 from the germline V gene are SGHVS and FQNEAQ. The CDR3 loop spans 15 amino acids. The CDR3: CASSLTGASNQPQHF. The CDR3 coding sequence is TGTGCCAGCAGCTTAACAGGGGCTAGCAATCAGCCCCAGCATTTT.

The chain is built from TRBV5-1 and TRBJ2-5, with 9 bases aligning to TRBD2. Germline trimming cut 4 bases from V and 5 bases from J; bases unmatched to any gene: 15. This CDR3 is 17 amino acids long. Germline loops: CDR1 SGHRS, CDR2 YFSETQ. CDR3 DNA: TGCGCCAGCAGCACCGGGGGCGGGACTAGCATGAGGGAGACCCAGTACTTC. Its translation: CASSTGGGTSMRETQYF.

CDR3: CASSQTGLYGYTF. The CDR3 region has the DNA TGTGCCAGCAGCCAGACAGGGCTATATGGCTACACCTTC. The chain employs TRBV4-2 and TRBJ1-2; 7 positions match TRBD1. The CDR3 has 13 residues. Germline V gene lookup returns CDR1 LGHNA and CDR2 YNFKEQ. V gave up 3 bases and J gave up 5 bases; unmatched junction bases: 3.

The J gene is TRBJ1-5, the V gene TRBV6-5, with TRBD1 matching 10 bases. Germline V gene data show CDR1 as MNHEY and CDR2 as SVGAGI. The trim removed 6 bases at V and 7 bases at J, leaving 6 bases unmatched. The CDR3 is 14 residues long. CDR3 in amino acids: CASRTGTGEQPQHF. The CDR3 region has the DNA TGTGCCAGCAGAACCGGGACAGGGGAACAGCCCCAGCATTTT.

The chain joins TRBV5-4 to TRBJ2-2, with D unclear. This CDR3 comprises 14 residues. Deletions cut 5 bases from V and 2 bases from J, with 10 bases between. Per the germline V gene, CDR1 is SGHNT and CDR2 is YYREEE (reference sequence). CDR3 bases: TGTGCCAGCAGTCGGGTGGTCAACACCGGGGAGCTGTTTTTT. Protein sequence: CASSRVVNTGELFF. Supplemented by reference TRBV5-4 and TRBJ2-2, the full variable domain reads ETGVTQSPTHLIKTRGQQVTLRCSSQSGHNTVSWYQQALGQGPQFIFQYYREEENGRGNFPPRFSGLQFPNYSSELNVNALELDDSALYLCASSRVVNTGELFFGEGSRLTVL.

The J gene is TRBJ2-7, the V gene TRBV10-1; the D is unclear. Trimming took 10 bases from V and 2 from J, leaving 15 bases between them. The CDR3 spans 13 residues. The germline gives CDR1 WNHNN, CDR2 SYGVQD (reference sequence). This CDR3 reads CATQIGPTYEQYF. The CDR3 DNA sequence: TGCGCCACCCAGATAGGACCAACCTACGAGCAGTACTTC.